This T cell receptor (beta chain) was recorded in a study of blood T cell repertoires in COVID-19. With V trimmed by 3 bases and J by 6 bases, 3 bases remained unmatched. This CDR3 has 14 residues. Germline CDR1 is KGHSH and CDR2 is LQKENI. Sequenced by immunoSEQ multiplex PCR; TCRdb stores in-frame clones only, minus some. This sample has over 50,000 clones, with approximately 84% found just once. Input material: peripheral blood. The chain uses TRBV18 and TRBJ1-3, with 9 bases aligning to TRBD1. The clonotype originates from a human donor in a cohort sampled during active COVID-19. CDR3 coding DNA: TGTGCCAGCTCACCGGGACAGGGTGTAAACACCATATATTTT. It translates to CASSPGQGVNTIYF.